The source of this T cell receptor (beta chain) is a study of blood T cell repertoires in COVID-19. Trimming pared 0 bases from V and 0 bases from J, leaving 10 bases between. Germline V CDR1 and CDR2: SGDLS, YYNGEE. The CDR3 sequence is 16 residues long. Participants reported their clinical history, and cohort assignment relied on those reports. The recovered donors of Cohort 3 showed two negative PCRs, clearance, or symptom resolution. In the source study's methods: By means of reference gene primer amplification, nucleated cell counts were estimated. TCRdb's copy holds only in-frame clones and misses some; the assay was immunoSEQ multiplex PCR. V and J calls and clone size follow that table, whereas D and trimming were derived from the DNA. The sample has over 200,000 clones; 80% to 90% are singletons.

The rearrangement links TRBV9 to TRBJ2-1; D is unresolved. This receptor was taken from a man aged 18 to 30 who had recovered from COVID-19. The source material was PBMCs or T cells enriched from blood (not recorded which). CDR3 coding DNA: TGTGCCAGCAGCGTAGCTGGGCCGAGCTCCTACAATGAGCAGTTCTTC. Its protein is CASSVAGPSSYNEQFF. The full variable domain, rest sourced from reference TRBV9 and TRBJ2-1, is DSGVTQTPKHLITATGQRVTLRCSPRSGDLSVYWYQQSLDQGLQFLIQYYNGEERAKGNILERFSAQQFPDLHSELNLSSLELGDSALYFCASSVAGPSSYNEQFFGPGTRLTVL.